This TCR beta chain stems from a study of T cell responses to AZD1222 COVID-19 vaccine. Study-wide findings and caveats: Repertoires were sampled only after the peak T cell response. Spike-specific TCRs gained breadth and depth after people received two AZD1222 doses. White British donors predominated, females outnumbered males, and clonal diversity was possibly underestimated.

For this clone: No antigen is known for it.

The table came from immunoSEQ multiplex PCR; TCRdb's copy has only in-frame clones and leaves some out. Found here are 95,000 to 150,000 clones, 92% of them singletons; the top ten hold 13% to 15%. Germline loops: CDR1 SGHNT, CDR2 YENEEA. The V and J ends lost 1 base and 2 bases, in that order; junction bases with no gene match: 7. This CDR3 has 18 amino acids. The chain links TRBV11-3 to TRBJ2-2; 10 bases map to TRBD2. This specimen was peripheral blood, taken on day 0 of AZD1222 vaccination. The origin of this receptor is an adult in good health. DNA for the CDR3: TGTGCCAGCAGCTTAGGCTTTCCTAGCGGGAGAAACACCGGGGAGCTGTTTTTT. As protein: CASSLGFPSGRNTGELFF. Supplemented by reference TRBV11-3 and TRBJ2-2, the full variable domain reads EAGVVQSPRYKIIEKKQPVAFWCNPISGHNTLYWYLQNLGQGPELLIRYENEEAVDDSQLPKDRFSAERLKGVDSTLKIQPAELGDSAVYLCASSLGFPSGRNTGELFFGEGSRLTVL.